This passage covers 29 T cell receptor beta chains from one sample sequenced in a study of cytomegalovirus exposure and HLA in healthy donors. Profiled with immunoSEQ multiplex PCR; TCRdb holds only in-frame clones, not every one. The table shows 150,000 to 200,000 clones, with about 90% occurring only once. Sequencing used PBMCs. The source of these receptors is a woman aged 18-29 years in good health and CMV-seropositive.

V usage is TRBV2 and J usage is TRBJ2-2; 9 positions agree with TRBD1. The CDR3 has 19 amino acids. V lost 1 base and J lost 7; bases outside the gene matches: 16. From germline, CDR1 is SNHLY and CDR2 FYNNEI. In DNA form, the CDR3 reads TGTGCCAGCAGTGAAGAGACAGGGGGACATGACGGCGGGATCGGGGAGCTGTTTTTT. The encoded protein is CASSEETGGHDGGIGELFF.

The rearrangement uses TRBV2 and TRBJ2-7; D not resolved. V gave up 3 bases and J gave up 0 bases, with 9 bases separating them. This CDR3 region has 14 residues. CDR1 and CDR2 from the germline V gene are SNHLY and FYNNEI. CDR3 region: CASSETVSSYEQYF. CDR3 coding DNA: TGTGCCAGCAGTGAGACTGTTAGCTCCTACGAGCAGTACTTC.

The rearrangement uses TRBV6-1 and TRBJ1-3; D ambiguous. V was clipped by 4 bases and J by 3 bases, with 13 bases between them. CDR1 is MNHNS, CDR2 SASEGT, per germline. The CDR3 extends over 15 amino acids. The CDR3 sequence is CASSAQAGHGNTIYF. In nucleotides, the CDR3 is TGTGCCAGCAGTGCCCAAGCGGGCCATGGAAACACCATATATTTT.

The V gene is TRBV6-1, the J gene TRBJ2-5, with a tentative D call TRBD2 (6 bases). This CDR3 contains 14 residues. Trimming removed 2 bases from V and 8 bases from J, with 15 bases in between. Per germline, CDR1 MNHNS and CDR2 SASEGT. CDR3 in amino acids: CASSEIAEGRTQYF. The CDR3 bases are TGTGCCAGCAGTGAAATCGCGGAGGGGAGAACCCAGTACTTC.

CDR3 sequence: CASSPTFAGSSSGANVLTF. The CDR3 DNA sequence: TGTGCCAGCTCACCCACGTTTGCGGGGTCCAGCTCTGGGGCCAACGTCCTGACTTTC. The chain recombines TRBV18 with TRBJ2-6, with D perhaps TRBD2 (6 bases). Germline CDR1 reads KGHSH; CDR2 reads LQKENI. Deletions cut 3 bases from V and 0 bases from J, with 18 bases between. The CDR3 length is 19 residues.

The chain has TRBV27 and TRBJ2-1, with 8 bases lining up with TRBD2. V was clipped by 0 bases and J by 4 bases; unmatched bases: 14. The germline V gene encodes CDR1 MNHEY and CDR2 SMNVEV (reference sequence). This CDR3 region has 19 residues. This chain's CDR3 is CASSLSIKVAGGGYNEQFF. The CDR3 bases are TGTGCCAGCAGTTTATCGATAAAGGTAGCGGGCGGGGGGTACAATGAGCAGTTCTTC.

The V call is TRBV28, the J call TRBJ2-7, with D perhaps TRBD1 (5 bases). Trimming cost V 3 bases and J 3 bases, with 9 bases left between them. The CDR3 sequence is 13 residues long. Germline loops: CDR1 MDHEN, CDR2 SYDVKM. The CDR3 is CASSFRQGYEQYF. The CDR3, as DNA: TGTGCCAGCAGTTTCCGGCAGGGCTACGAGCAGTACTTC.

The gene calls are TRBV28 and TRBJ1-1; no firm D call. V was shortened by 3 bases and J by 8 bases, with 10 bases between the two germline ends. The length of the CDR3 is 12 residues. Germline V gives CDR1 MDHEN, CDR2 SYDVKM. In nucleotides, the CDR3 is TGTGCCAGCAGTTTTTACGGTACCGAAGCTTTCTTT. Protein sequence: CASSFYGTEAFF.

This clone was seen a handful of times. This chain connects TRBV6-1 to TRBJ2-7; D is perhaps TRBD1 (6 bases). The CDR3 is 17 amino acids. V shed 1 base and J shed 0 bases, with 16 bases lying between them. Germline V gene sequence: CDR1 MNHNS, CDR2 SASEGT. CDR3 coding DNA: TGTGCCAGCAGTGAAGGTACAGGGACGATAGACTCCTACGAGCAGTACTTC. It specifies CASSEGTGTIDSYEQYF.

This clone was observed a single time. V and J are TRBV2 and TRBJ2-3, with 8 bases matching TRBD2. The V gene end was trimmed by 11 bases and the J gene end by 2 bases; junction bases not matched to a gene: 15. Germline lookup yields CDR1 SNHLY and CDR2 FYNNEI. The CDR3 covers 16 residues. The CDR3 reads CALSGSGEAPTDTQYF. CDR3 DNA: TGTGCCTTAAGCGGGAGCGGGGAGGCCCCCACAGATACGCAGTATTTT.

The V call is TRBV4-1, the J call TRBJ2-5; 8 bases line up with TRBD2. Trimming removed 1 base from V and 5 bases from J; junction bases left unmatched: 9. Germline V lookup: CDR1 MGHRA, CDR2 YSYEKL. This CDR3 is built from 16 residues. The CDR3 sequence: CASSQASGGPMETQYF. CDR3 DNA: TGCGCCAGCAGCCAAGCCTCGGGGGGGCCGATGGAGACCCAGTACTTC.

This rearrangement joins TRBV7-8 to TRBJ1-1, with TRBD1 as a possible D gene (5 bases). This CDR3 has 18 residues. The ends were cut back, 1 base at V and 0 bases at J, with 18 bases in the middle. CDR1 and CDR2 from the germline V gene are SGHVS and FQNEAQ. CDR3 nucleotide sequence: TGTGCCAGCAGCTTAGGTGTTGAGACAGAGATTATGAACACTGAAGCTTTCTTT. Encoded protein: CASSLGVETEIMNTEAFF.

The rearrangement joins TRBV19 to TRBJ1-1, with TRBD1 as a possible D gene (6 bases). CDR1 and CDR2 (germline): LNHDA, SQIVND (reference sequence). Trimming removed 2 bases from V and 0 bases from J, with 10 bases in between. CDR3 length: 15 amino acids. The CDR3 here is CASSIFGQLNTEAFF. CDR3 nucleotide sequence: TGTGCCAGTAGTATATTTGGACAGTTGAACACTGAAGCTTTCTTT. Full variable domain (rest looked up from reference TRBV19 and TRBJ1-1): DGGITQSPKYLFRKEGQNVTLSCEQNLNHDAMYWYRQDPGQGLRLIYYSQIVNDFQKGDIAEGYSVSREKKESFPLTVTSAQKNPTAFYLCASSIFGQLNTEAFFGQGTRLTVV.

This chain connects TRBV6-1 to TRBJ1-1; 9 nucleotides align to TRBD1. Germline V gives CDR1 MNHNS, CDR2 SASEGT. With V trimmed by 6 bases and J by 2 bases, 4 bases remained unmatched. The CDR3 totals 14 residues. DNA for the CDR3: TGTGCCAGCAGCCAGGGACAGGGCAACACTGAAGCTTTCTTT. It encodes CASSQGQGNTEAFF.

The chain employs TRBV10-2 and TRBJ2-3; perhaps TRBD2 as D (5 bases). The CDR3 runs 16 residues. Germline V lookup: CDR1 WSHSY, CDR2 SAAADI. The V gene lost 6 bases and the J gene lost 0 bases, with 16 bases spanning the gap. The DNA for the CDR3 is TGCGCCAGCAGGGGCTATGGACTGTCTAGCACAGATACGCAGTATTTT. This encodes CASRGYGLSSTDTQYF.

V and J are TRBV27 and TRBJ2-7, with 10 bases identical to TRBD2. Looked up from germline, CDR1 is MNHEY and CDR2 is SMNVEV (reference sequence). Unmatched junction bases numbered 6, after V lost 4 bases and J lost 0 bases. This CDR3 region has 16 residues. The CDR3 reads CASSSRTSGNSYEQYF. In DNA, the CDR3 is TGTGCCAGCAGTTCCCGGACTAGCGGTAACTCCTACGAGCAGTACTTC.

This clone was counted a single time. The DNA for the CDR3 is TGTGCCAGTAGTCCAGAGGGACTAGCGAGTTACAATGAGCAGTTCTTC. Its translation is CASSPEGLASYNEQFF. V is TRBV19 and J is TRBJ2-1, with 10 positions matching TRBD2. V shed 5 bases and J 4 bases; nucleotides not matched to a gene: 8. The CDR3 is 16 amino acids. Germline-derived CDR1 and CDR2 are LNHDA and SQIVND (reference sequence).

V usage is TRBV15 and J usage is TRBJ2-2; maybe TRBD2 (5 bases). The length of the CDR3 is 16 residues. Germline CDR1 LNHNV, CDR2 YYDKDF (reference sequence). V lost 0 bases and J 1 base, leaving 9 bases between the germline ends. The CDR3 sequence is CATSREDGVNTGELFF. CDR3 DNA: TGTGCCACCAGCAGAGAGGACGGGGTGAACACCGGGGAGCTGTTTTTT.

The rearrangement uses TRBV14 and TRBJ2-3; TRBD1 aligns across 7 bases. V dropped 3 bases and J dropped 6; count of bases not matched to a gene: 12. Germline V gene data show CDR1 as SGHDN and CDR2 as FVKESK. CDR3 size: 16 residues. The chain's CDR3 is CASSHLRDRKGDTQYF. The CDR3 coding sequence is TGTGCCAGCAGCCACCTCCGGGACAGAAAAGGGGATACGCAGTATTTT.

The CDR3 bases are TGCGCCAGCAGCTCCCGGGACAGCACCGGGGAGCTGTTTTTT. Protein product: CASSSRDSTGELFF. The chain couples TRBV5-1 to TRBJ2-2, with 7 positions matching TRBD1. There are 14 residues in the CDR3. With V trimmed by 3 bases and J by 4 bases, 3 bases remained unmatched. Germline CDR1 is SGHRS and CDR2 is YFSETQ.

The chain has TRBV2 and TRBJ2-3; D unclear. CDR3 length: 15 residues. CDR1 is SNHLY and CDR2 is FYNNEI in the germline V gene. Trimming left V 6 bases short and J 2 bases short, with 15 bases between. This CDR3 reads CASRPGRAITDTQYF. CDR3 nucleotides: TGTGCCAGCAGACCGGGTCGAGCCATCACAGATACGCAGTATTTT.

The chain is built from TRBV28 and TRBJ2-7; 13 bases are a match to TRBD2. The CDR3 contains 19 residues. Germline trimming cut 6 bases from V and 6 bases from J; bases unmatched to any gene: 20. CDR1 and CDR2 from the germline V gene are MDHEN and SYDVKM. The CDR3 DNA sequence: TGTGCCAGCAGCACAGAATCACCGGGACTAGCGGGATGGGTGGTCGAGCAGTACTTC. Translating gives CASSTESPGLAGWVVEQYF.

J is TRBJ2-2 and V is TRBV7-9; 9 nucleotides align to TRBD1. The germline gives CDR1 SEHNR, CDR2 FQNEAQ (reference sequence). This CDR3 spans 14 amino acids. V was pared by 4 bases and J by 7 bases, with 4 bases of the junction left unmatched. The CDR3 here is CASSSGTGHGELFF. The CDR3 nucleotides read TGTGCCAGCAGCTCCGGGACAGGGCACGGGGAGCTGTTTTTT.

The CDR3: CASSMRTSGYNEQFF. CDR3 nucleotide sequence: TGTGCCAGTAGTATGAGGACTAGCGGTTACAATGAGCAGTTCTTC. This chain joins TRBV19 and TRBJ2-1; 10 bases map to TRBD2. This CDR3 has 15 amino acids. Germline lookup yields CDR1 LNHDA and CDR2 SQIVND (reference sequence). With 3 bases clipped from V and 4 bases from J, the junction kept 3 bases outside the gene matches.

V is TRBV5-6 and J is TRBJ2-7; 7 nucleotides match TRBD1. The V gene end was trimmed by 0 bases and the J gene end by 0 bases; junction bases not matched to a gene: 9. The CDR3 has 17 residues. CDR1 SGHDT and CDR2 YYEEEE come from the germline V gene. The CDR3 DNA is TGTGCCAGCAGCTTGGGTCCCACAGGGGCCAGCTCCTACGAGCAGTACTTC. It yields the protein CASSLGPTGASSYEQYF.

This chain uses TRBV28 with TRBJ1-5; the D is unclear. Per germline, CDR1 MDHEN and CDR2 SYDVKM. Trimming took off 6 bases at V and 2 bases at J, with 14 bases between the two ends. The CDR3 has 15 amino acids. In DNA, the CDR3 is TGTGCCAGCAGCCCCCGGCAGGCTGGCAATCAGCCCCAGCATTTT. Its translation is CASSPRQAGNQPQHF.

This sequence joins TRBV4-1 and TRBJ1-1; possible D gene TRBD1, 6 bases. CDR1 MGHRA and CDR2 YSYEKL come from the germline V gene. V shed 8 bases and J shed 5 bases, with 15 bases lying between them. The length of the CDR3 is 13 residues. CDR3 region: CASALNRVTEAFF. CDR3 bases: TGCGCCAGCGCCCTGAACAGGGTGACTGAAGCTTTCTTT.

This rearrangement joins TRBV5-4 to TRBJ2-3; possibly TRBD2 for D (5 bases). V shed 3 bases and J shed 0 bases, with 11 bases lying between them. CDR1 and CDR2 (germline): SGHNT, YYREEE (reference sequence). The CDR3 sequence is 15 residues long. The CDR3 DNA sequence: TGTGCCAGCAGCTGGCTAGCTGCCAGCACAGATACGCAGTATTTT. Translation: CASSWLAASTDTQYF.

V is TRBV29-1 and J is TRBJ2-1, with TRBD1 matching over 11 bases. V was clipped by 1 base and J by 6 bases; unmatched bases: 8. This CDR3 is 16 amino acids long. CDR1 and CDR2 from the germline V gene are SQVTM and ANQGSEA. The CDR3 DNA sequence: TGCAGCGTTGAAGGATTGGGACAGGGGGTTGTCAATGAGCAGTTCTTC. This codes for CSVEGLGQGVVNEQFF.